Given below is one T cell receptor (beta chain) in context. Libraries were prepared by immunoSEQ multiplex PCR; TCRdb keeps only in-frame clonotypes and omits some of them. The data show tens of thousands of clones, roughly 80% seen once. Stated time point: after dendritic cell vaccination, including at tumor progression/relapse. The data belong to a study of glioma-infiltrating T cells after dendritic cell vaccination. Study details: Glioblastoma patients came from Phase I and II dendritic cell vaccination trials.

CDR1 and CDR2 (germline): GTSNPN, SVGIG (reference sequence). The CDR3 totals 15 residues. The V segment lost 3 bases and the J segment 6 bases; nucleotides outside the gene matches: 7. Sample: blood, taken after dendritic cell vaccination. This receptor was identified in a human donor with glioblastoma. This chain joins TRBV30 and TRBJ2-3, with 12 nucleotides matching TRBD2. The CDR3 DNA is TGTGCCTGGAGGCTAGCGGGGGGGCCGACTGATACGCAGTATTTT. Its translation is CAWRLAGGPTDTQYF.